This T cell receptor beta chain was sequenced in a study of blood T cell repertoires in COVID-19. Profiling relied on immunoSEQ multiplex PCR, and the TCRdb table lists in-frame clones only, not all of them. The repertoire has 150,000 or so clones, approximately 84% of them found once; the top ten carry about 5.8%. Individuals aged about 18 to 100 years were recruited from roughly 22 US areas. The V gene lost 4 bases and the J gene lost 4 bases, with 7 bases spanning the gap. Germline V gives CDR1 SQVTM, CDR2 ANQGSEA. This CDR3 contains 12 residues. This receptor was identified in a woman in her thirties or forties with acute COVID-19. The rearrangement uses TRBV29-1 and TRBJ1-4; tentatively, D is TRBD1 (6 bases). Sequenced input: PBMCs or T cells enriched from blood (not recorded which). DNA for the CDR3: TGCAGCGTTGGCAGGGGTAATGAAAAACTGTTTTTT. Translated, it gives CSVGRGNEKLFF.